The source of this TCR beta chain is a study of control samples from healthy donors and cancer patients. Sequenced by immunoSEQ multiplex PCR; TCRdb stores in-frame clones only, minus some. The sample includes about 170,000 clones, 90% to 95% of them seen just once. The V segment lost 6 bases and the J segment 7 bases; nucleotides outside the gene matches: 9. Germline CDR1 and CDR2: SQVTM and ANQGSEA. This CDR3 has 14 residues. The V gene is TRBV29-1, the J gene TRBJ2-1; 10 bases match TRBD2. This clonotype originated in a woman younger than 35 in good health. The sample was blood. CDR3 protein: CSVEPSGRPNEQFF. The CDR3 nucleotides are TGCAGCGTCGAGCCTAGCGGGAGACCTAATGAGCAGTTCTTC.